This is a list of T cell receptor beta chains from one sample in a study of patients and donors after allogeneic stem cell transplantation. TCRdb independently ran MiXCR on the RT-PCR reads; one entry per CDR3 protein. Of fewer than 180,000 distinct CDR3 sequences in the sample, about 36% were seen once. The material sequenced was blood, either unsorted or a sorted T cell fraction (not recorded which). The receptor set was obtained from a human donor who was either an allogeneic HSCT recipient or a stem cell or donor lymphocyte infusion donor (not recorded which). It is not recorded whose cells these are; they may come from a transplant donor. The CDR3 runs from the conserved cysteine through the conserved F or W. Fields, in order: V gene, D gene, CDR3 protein. A D gene is named only where the DNA matches it firmly.

TRBV12-3/TRBV12-4,.,CASSPNLTGELFF
TRBV9,.,CASSVGGGRITYNSPLHF
TRBV6-5,.,CASSFLWTRSSYNSPLHF
TRBV20-1,.,CSASDYGYTF
TRBV10-3,.,CAISGGNPTSTDTQYF
TRBV24-1,TRBD2,CATSAPGGLREETQYF
TRBV29-1,TRBD2,CSVEEGAGAYEQYF
TRBV25-1,.,CASSERADGHEQFF
TRBV12-3/TRBV12-4,TRBD1,CASSHRDRDRGTQYF
TRBV7-2,.,CASSSVRSRSYNEQFF
TRBV12-3/TRBV12-4,.,CASSVWQGHSTGNTIYF